The sequence of this T cell receptor beta chain was determined in a study of cytomegalovirus exposure and HLA in healthy donors (TCRdb year 2017). Background on the whole study: An earlier analysis of some 600 of the donors reported 276 Gb of sequence data and around 110 million unique TCR beta sequences obtained from around 170 million T cells. Both class I and class II loci were covered by HLA typing, at four-digit resolution. Along with the roughly 670-subject first cohort, a separate validation cohort of roughly 110 different subjects was used. Rather than drawing on any new phenotypic data, the later analysis identified candidate immune exposures from TCR beta sequences and the way those sequences occurred across donors. A later genetic analysis took genome-wide SNP genotypes for about three fifths of the roughly 700 donors and used that subset as a discovery cohort. In an earlier analysis of roughly 600 of the donors, high-throughput TCR beta sequencing was used to judge whether each TCR beta V gene segment behaved as functional or pseudogenic. The study aimed to test whether signatures of past pathogen exposure could be identified by cataloging public T cell receptors. Of the roughly 400 genotyped donors, about 84% fell in the genetic ancestry cluster associated with self-reported Caucasian donors. Every discovery cohort repertoire had been produced on one sequencing platform. Four or five DR-DQ haplotypes were handled as single units for association and clustering because linkage in the cohort was strong. Across around 400 genotyped donors of the cohort, an average of 235,054 unique TCR beta nucleotide sequences per donor were sequenced, and about a sixth of those sequences were non-productive. Typing coverage differed by locus: A, B, C, DRB1 and DQB1 were typed in roughly 620-630 donors, DQA1 in about 560, DPA1 in 600 to 610, and DPB1 in approximately 450. A later analysis re-examined previously published TCR beta repertoires from about 700 donors and added high-resolution HLA genotyping to investigate patterns of TCR occurrence. The study profiled the T cell repertoires of more than 500 subjects by immunosequencing and related them to cytomegalovirus serostatus. Roughly 300 gigabases of sequencing data and around 80 million unique TCR sequences made up an early release that covered roughly 670 HLA-typed donors. To predict cytomegalovirus infection status, the study brought together high-throughput TCR immunosequencing, statistical association of individual TCRs with disease status, and machine learning. Donor age, sex, ethnicity and CMV serostatus were compiled alongside the repertoire data. What the research found in general, with its limitations: For the cohort, immune exposure information was limited to CMV serostatus. The sequencing pipeline was judged likely to have produced a cluster of highly shared sequence variants as a technical artifact. A further reported finding was that TCR beta sequences accurately predicted the HLA-A and HLA-B alleles for most subjects in the first cohort. In a later genetic analysis, a missense DCLRE1C variant was associated with V-gene and J-gene trimming of TCR beta chains, and the association was replicated in an independent cohort. Strong co-occurrence of HLA alleles, especially DR and DQ, made assigning TCR associations to individual alleles difficult. A total of 164 TCR beta chains were listed by the study as associated with cytomegalovirus. A later analysis found that HLA-associated TCR beta chains were more clonally expanded and had lower generation probabilities than equally common non-associated chains. Correlated functional status among segregating V segments might be attributable to linkage disequilibrium, but an unknown experimental factor could not be ruled out. In a later genetic analysis, fewer N-insertions in productive TCRs were reported among donors in an Asian-associated ancestry cluster than the roughly 700-donor mean. Most CMV-associated TCR beta chains appeared to be HLA-restricted in a later analysis, and the HLA associations seemed to be driven largely by CMV exposure. The cohort was sequenced for TCR beta chains only, and without alpha or paired-chain data the features that could be detected were limited. It was suggested by the authors that the approach could potentially be generalized to other disease states and immunological phenotypes. Across donors, most TCR sequences were observed very rarely, whereas some public TCRs were present in many individuals. In vitro tests confirmed that three of the cytomegalovirus-associated TCR beta chains recognize cytomegalovirus antigens. An earlier analysis of several hundred of the donors showed that most TCR beta V segments appeared in productive rearrangements either about 90% or about 30% of the time, which broadly matched IMGT annotations. In a later analysis, the rate of TCR association differed among HLA loci, with DRB1 alleles having the most associated TCRs and HLA-C alleles having the fewest. At a false discovery rate of 0.05, a later analysis linked 16,951 TCR beta sequences to specific HLA alleles. According to a later analysis, parvovirus B19, influenza, CMV and Epstein-Barr virus appeared linked to several top co-occurrence clusters. Because HLA typing was missing for some donors at each locus, association tests included only the typed subset. Sequencing depth was assumed to be roughly uniform across donors in the presence/absence analyses, though that assumption may not hold. The earlier analysis of around 600 of the donors excluded some 16 rarely observed V segments, including chromosome 9 orphons, because counts were too low. The classifier was reported to diagnose cytomegalovirus status with high specificity and sensitivity in both the original and validation cohorts.

Receptor amplification or capture employed the immunoSEQ multiplex PCR assay. For the multiplex PCR, a mixture combining 60 forward primers for TCR Vbeta segments and 13 reverse primers for TCR Jbeta segments was used. The CDR3 region of rearranged TCR beta genes was amplified from genomic DNA with a multiplex PCR assay. The amplified TCR beta libraries were sequenced on the Illumina HiSeq System as 87-base-pair reads. In the paper's pipeline: In a later analysis, tens of millions of unique TCR beta chains were counted across the 650 to 750 repertoires, and approximately 11 million of these chains were shared by at least two donors. Raw reads were error-corrected and collapsed into unique sequences by a nearest-neighbor algorithm in which closely related sequences were merged to remove PCR and sequencing errors. To assign V, D and J gene segments, CDR3 sequences were aligned to IMGT reference sequences. For a sequence to be retained, a match of at least six nucleotides to both a V gene segment and a J gene segment was required. Rearrangements were called productive when the CDR3 lacked stop codons and stayed in frame with V and J; all others were non-productive. CDR3 was defined according to IMGT convention as the region running from the second conserved V-encoded cysteine to the conserved J-encoded phenylalanine. Sequences without an unambiguous match to a single V gene segment were excluded from the earlier analysis of 450 to 750 of the donors. An earlier analysis of 587 of the donors called V segments functional above 56.7% productive rearrangements and segregating when the between-donor standard deviation exceeded 5%. To diagnose cytomegalovirus status from the catalog of TCR beta chain sequences, a statistical classification framework was built. V and J gene assignment, in a later analysis, came from comparing TCR nucleotide sequences with IMGT/GENE-DB human TR gene sequences. Using the TCRdist pipeline, a later analysis assigned CDR3 sequences along with most-parsimonious VDJ recombination scenarios. In a later analysis, each TCR beta chain was defined by its CDR3 amino acid sequence together with its V-gene family, and reads lacking a unique V-gene family were excluded. As a way to deal with suspected cross-contamination and a sequencing artifact, a later analysis dropped hundreds of nucleotide sequences that were highly shared and had low generation probability. For each public chain, a later analysis derived a clonal expansion index from normalized ranks of inferred template counts within each repertoire. A later analysis computed generation probabilities with a VDJ recombination model fitted to out-of-frame rearrangements, and checked the results against IGoR. Hypergeometric tests were used in a later analysis to score TCR-TCR, TCR-HLA and TCR-CMV co-occurrence, with a repertoire-size bias correction applied to the TCR pairs. A later analysis estimated false discovery rates by permuting HLA or CMV assignments 20 times. In a later analysis, co-occurring TCRs were grouped with DBSCAN, and TCRdist sequence similarity was added when clustering was performed within HLA-allele-positive subsets. Repertoires with fewer than 30,000 or more than 120,000 public chains were left out of co-occurrence clustering, as were five repertoires with anomalous nucleotide sharing. TCRdb stores this immuneACCESS table with in-frame sequences only. Part of the clones is absent; in the studies checked, under half of the shortfall reflects unresolved V genes, and no reason is known for the rest. V and J calls plus clone size are reproduced from that table; the DNA served to infer D and trimming. The sample profile shows 95,000 to 150,000 clones; 81% of them were found once. The ten largest clones capture about 1.8% of the sample.

The cohort comprised some 680 healthy bone marrow donors. Cohort members were all nominally healthy when sampled, although unrecorded immune exposures were likely present. The donor tested CMV seronegative, placing the donor among the 350 or so seronegative members of the cohort. Each donor provided a peripheral blood sample, and peripheral blood mononuclear cells were used for TCR beta sequencing. The Qiagen DNeasy Blood Extraction Kit was used to extract genomic DNA from the blood cell samples. This clone was found a few times. No antigen is known for it. No base quality values were provided; no much bigger clone lies one nucleotide off. Sequenced sample: PBMCs. This receptor was taken from a man aged 18 to 29 in good health and CMV-seronegative.

In nucleotide form, the sequence is TGCAGCGCCAAGGGGTTTCTGAACACTGAAGCTTTCTTT. It encodes CSAKGFLNTEAFF. This receptor chain uses TRBV29-1 and TRBJ1-1; TRBD1 is perhaps the D gene, given 5 matching bases. CDR1 and CDR2, per the germline V gene, are SQVTM and ANQGSEA. Deletion took 7 bases off V and 0 bases off J, with a span of 12 bases between the germline ends. The CDR3 measures 13 amino acids from cysteine to phenylalanine. The DNA shown is the 39-base CDR3, in frame from base 1. Extended through the reference TRBV29-1 and TRBJ1-1 proteins, this CDR3 yields the full variable domain: SAVISQKPSRDICQRGTSLTIQCQVDSQVTMMFWYRQQPGQSLTLIATANQGSEATYESGFVIDKFPISRPNLTFSTLTVSNMSPEDSSIYLCSAKGFLNTEAFFGQGTRLTVV.